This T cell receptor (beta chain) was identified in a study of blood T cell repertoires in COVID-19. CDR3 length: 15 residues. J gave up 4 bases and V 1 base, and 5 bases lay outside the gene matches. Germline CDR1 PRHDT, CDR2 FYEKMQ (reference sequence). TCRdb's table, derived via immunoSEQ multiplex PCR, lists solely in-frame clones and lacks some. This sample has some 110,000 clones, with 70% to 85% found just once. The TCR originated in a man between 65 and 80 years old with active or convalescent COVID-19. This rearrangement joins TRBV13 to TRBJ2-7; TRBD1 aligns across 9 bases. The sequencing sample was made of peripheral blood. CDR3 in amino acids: CASSLEDRGRYEQYF. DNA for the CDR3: TGTGCCAGCAGCTTAGAGGACAGGGGCCGTTACGAGCAGTACTTC.